This T cell receptor beta chain was captured by sequencing in a study of cytomegalovirus exposure and HLA in healthy donors. Overall study results and limits: Altogether, 164 TCR beta chains were recorded as cytomegalovirus-associated.

Details on this clone: Its specificity is not known.

The CDR3 totals 14 residues. Germline V gene sequence: CDR1 SGDLS, CDR2 YYNGEE. With 3 bases removed from V and 5 bases from J, the gap between germline ends came to 14 bases. 60 Vbeta and 13 Jbeta primers were used in PCR. Assay: immunoSEQ multiplex PCR; the TCRdb copy retains only in-frame clones and omits some. This table has about 110,000 clones, 65% to 75% appearing once. Source material: PBMCs. The chain combines TRBV9 with TRBJ1-1; D might be TRBD1 (6 bases). The receptor was derived from a female donor in good health and CMV-seronegative. The CDR3: CASSAREGGTEAFF. CDR3 nucleotides: TGTGCCAGCAGCGCCCGGGAGGGGGGTACTGAAGCTTTCTTT.